This T cell receptor beta chain was recorded in a study of blood T cell repertoires in COVID-19. Across the whole study: Italy, Spain and the United States were the sources of the convalescent and acute COVID-19 samples. T cells, B-cell-depleted T cells, or PBMCs provided the cDNA or gDNA that served as material.

V was trimmed by 4 bases and J by 6 bases, leaving 13 bases between them. CDR1 is SGHAT, CDR2 FQNNGV, per germline. There are 13 residues in the CDR3. Original data processing: How many nucleated cells were present was estimated from reference gene primer amplification. Produced via immunoSEQ multiplex PCR; TCRdb's table is partial and in-frame only. The V and J calls and clone size come from that table; D and trimming were worked out from the DNA. The data show hundreds of thousands of clones, 85% to 90% seen once. Everyone who took part was roughly 18 to 100 years old, and they came from 24 US areas.

Sequencing was performed on PBMCs or T cells enriched from blood (not recorded which). The V gene is TRBV11-2, the J gene TRBJ2-7, with D possibly matching TRBD1 (6 bases). This receptor was taken from a woman aged 18 to 35 who had recovered from COVID-19. This chain's CDR3 is CASSSTRGGEQYF. DNA for the CDR3: TGTGCCAGCAGCTCAACCAGAGGGGGCGAGCAGTACTTC.